This T cell receptor (beta chain) comes out of a study of regulatory T cells in long-lasting Graves disease. General study findings and limits: Persistent disease favored TRBV28, TRBJ1-2 and TRBJ2-5. Having few samples may have compromised the accuracy.

Time point noted: newly diagnosed GD, antithyroid drugs for less than 3 months. Scientists built the TCR library using RNA that was extracted from PBMCs. V dropped 0 bases and J dropped 2 bases, with 14 bases sitting between them. Germline-derived CDR1 and CDR2 are SGHAT and FQNNGV. This CDR3 contains 17 residues. With iRepertoire HTBI primers and Arm-PCR of CDR3 regions, TCR beta libraries were built. TCRdb fed the multiplex PCR reads into MiXCR, producing one record per CDR3 protein. This table has under 800,000 distinct CDR3 sequences, roughly 16% appearing once. This clonotype was recorded many times. Its cognate antigen is unknown. The sample was also reused in another study, on T cells in Graves' hyperthyroidism and ophthalmopathy.

The sequence came from a woman aged 25 to 39 with Graves disease. The source was peripheral blood mononuclear cells (PBMCs), collected at new diagnosis, from a patient treated with antithyroid drugs. The chain uses TRBV11-2 and TRBJ2-1; a possible D gene is TRBD2 (5 bases). The CDR3 spells CASSLDGGLVTYNEQFF. The CDR3 DNA is TGTGCCAGCAGCTTAGATGGCGGGCTGGTTACCTACAATGAGCAGTTCTTC.